This TCR beta chain was identified in a study of response to subunit inactivated influenza vaccine. TCRdb re-called the RT-PCR reads through MiXCR, storing one row per CDR3 protein. This sample carries hundreds of thousands of distinct CDR3 sequences, approximately 13% of them seen once, and the ten largest clones take around 6.5%. Germline-derived CDR1 and CDR2 are KGHDR and SFDVKD. V dropped 9 bases and J dropped 3; count of bases not matched to a gene: 5. The CDR3 is 13 amino acids. This clonotype turned up a few times. The target antigen is unknown. Study-level findings and limits: Few new T cells, the authors suggested, are recruited by each seasonal influenza vaccination.

The TCR was taken from a man in his fifties or sixties who received an inactivated influenza vaccine. Material: PBMCs from blood, obtained about 14 days before vaccination. V and J are TRBV24-1 and TRBJ2-7; TRBD1 matches 9 bases. In DNA, the CDR3 is TGTGCCACCTGTCGGGGACAGGGCTACGAGCAGTACTTC. Residues: CATCRGQGYEQYF.